This T cell receptor beta chain stems from a study of beta chain features in type 1 diabetes. Notes on the study in general: All four CD4+ subsets from Type 1 diabetes patients carried moderately but significantly shorter TCRB CDR3s.

cDNA synthesis used the whole RNA isolate, giving expressed TCRB sequences. Repertoires were generated with immunoSEQ multiplex PCR, while TCRdb's copy carries only in-frame clones and drops some. The sample lists more than 250,000 clones, about 15% occurring once. About this clone itself: The antigen is undetermined.

Germline V gene data show CDR1 as SGHRS and CDR2 as YFSETQ. With 0 bases clipped from V and 3 bases from J, the junction kept 6 bases outside the gene matches. CDR3 length equals 17 residues. The specimen sequenced was naive CD4+ T cells from blood. This receptor was obtained from a man younger than 35 with type 1 diabetes. The chain has TRBV5-1 and TRBJ2-1; 10 bases match TRBD2. The DNA of the CDR3 is TGCGCCAGCAGCTTGGGGCTAGCGGGAGCCCTCTACAATGAGCAGTTCTTC. Protein product: CASSLGLAGALYNEQFF. The entire variable domain, with the rest obtained from reference TRBV5-1 and TRBJ2-1, is as follows: KAGVTQTPRYLIKTRGQQVTLSCSPISGHRSVSWYQQTPGQGLQFLFEYFSETQRNKGNFPGRFSGRQFSNSRSEMNVSTLELGDSALYLCASSLGLAGALYNEQFFGPGTRLTVL.